This T cell receptor beta chain comes out of a study of metastatic and nonmetastatic thyroid tumors. Study overall: The study looked at repertoires side by side in blood and in tumor or nodule tissue from malignant and benign thyroid patients. Study-wide results and caveats: A significant increase in TCR beta diversity was reportedly seen in malignant thyroid tumors relative to benign nodules, in blood and tumor.

A note on this clone: Its antigen remains unidentified.

In the original processing: Construction of a distant-metastasis classifier for papillary thyroid cancer relied on CDR3 differences across clinicopathological groups. TCRdb used MiXCR to call clones anew from the PCR reads. The V and J calls shown here were made by TCRdb, not taken from the authors' results. The sample yields over 15,000 clones, roughly a fifth seen once. No treatment of any kind had been given to any patient before thyroid surgery. The ends lost 3 bases at V and 4 bases at J; junction bases unmatched: 4. The CDR3 has 15 residues. J is TRBJ2-1 and V is TRBV12-3 or TRBV12-4, with 9 bases matching TRBD2. Sequenced material: tumor tissue. The sequence was obtained from a female donor with papillary thyroid cancer or a benign thyroid nodule (not recorded which). Some clones in this sample may be carry-over from other donors' samples. The CDR3, as DNA: TGTGCCAGCAGTTTGAGTCTAGCGGGGTACAATGAGCAGTTCTTC. Its protein is CASSLSLAGYNEQFF.